The 18 T cell receptor beta chains below come from one sample, sequenced in a study of cytomegalovirus exposure and HLA in healthy donors. PCR employed 60 Vbeta and 13 Jbeta primers. Clones were sequenced by immunoSEQ multiplex PCR, and TCRdb holds only the in-frame ones, with some missing. The sample shows more than 90,000 clones, 70% of them seen only once. Sequences were obtained from PBMCs. These receptors originate from a man aged 30 to 45 in good health and CMV-seropositive.

The DNA for the CDR3 is TGTGCCAGCAGCGTAGGGCTAGCGGGGGGGGAGACCCAGTACTTC. It codes for CASSVGLAGGETQYF. This chain connects TRBV9 to TRBJ2-5, with 12 bases lining up with TRBD2. The germline CDR1 and CDR2 sequences are SGDLS and YYNGEE. This CDR3 has 15 residues. Germline trimming cut 0 bases from V and 5 bases from J; bases unmatched to any gene: 2.

V gene TRBV7-9 combines with J gene TRBJ1-3, with 7 bases fitting TRBD1. Germline CDR1 and CDR2: SEHNR and FQNEAQ (reference sequence). V lost 4 bases, J lost 8 bases, and 5 bases stayed unmatched. The CDR3 loop spans 13 amino acids. CDR3 amino acids: CASSSDRAYTIYF. CDR3 bases: TGTGCCAGCAGCTCCGACAGGGCATACACCATATATTTT.

The chain employs TRBV6-1 and TRBJ1-4; 8 bases fit TRBD1. CDR3 length equals 14 residues. The V segment lost 3 bases and the J segment 8 bases; nucleotides outside the gene matches: 5. Germline CDR1 MNHNS, CDR2 SASEGT. CDR3 loop: CASSDRQGREKLFF. The CDR3 nucleotides read TGTGCCAGCAGTGACCGACAGGGGCGCGAAAAACTGTTTTTT.

This chain links TRBV19 with TRBJ1-2; 9 positions agree with TRBD1. J was trimmed by 5 bases and V by 3 bases; bases with no gene match: 4. The CDR3 extends over 14 amino acids. Per germline, CDR1 LNHDA and CDR2 SQIVND (reference sequence). In DNA form, the CDR3 reads TGTGCCAGTAGTATCGACAGGGGGAGGTATGGCTACACCTTC. This translates into CASSIDRGRYGYTF.

This clone was observed once. The gene calls are TRBV4-1 and TRBJ1-2, with D unresolved. The germline CDR1 and CDR2 sequences are MGHRA and YSYEKL. This CDR3 spans 15 amino acids. V shed 0 bases and J shed 4 bases, with 12 bases lying between them. Written as DNA, the CDR3 is TGCGCCAGCAGCCAAGACCCGGGTGGAACCTATGGCTACACCTTC. Its protein is CASSQDPGGTYGYTF.

The DNA of the CDR3 is TGTGCCAGCAGCCCAGGGGGAGGACCCATCAATGAGCAGTTCTTC. It is translated as CASSPGGGPINEQFF. The gene calls are TRBV6-5 and TRBJ2-1; possible D gene TRBD1, 7 bases. Deletions cut 6 bases from V and 6 bases from J, with 18 bases between. Germline CDR1 reads MNHEY; CDR2 reads SVGAGI. The CDR3 is 15 amino acids.

This clone was seen a handful of times. CDR3 coding DNA: TGTGCCAGCAGCCCCTGGGGACACCGAGAGACCGGGGAGCTGTTTTTT. The encoded protein is CASSPWGHRETGELFF. The rearrangement links TRBV9 to TRBJ2-2, with D perhaps TRBD1 (6 bases). This CDR3 has 16 amino acids. The V and J ends lost 4 bases and 5 bases respectively, with 18 bases between them. CDR1 SGDLS and CDR2 YYNGEE come from the germline V gene. Full variable domain (missing parts from reference TRBV9 and TRBJ2-2): DSGVTQTPKHLITATGQRVTLRCSPRSGDLSVYWYQQSLDQGLQFLIQYYNGEERAKGNILERFSAQQFPDLHSELNLSSLELGDSALYFCASSPWGHRETGELFFGEGSRLTVL.

This sequence joins TRBV19 and TRBJ1-4, with 7 bases aligning to TRBD1. The CDR3 contains 14 residues. Germline values: CDR1 LNHDA, CDR2 SQIVND (reference sequence). Trimming removed 5 bases from V and 5 bases from J; junction bases left unmatched: 5. CDR3 residues: CASSSWDRNEKLFF. DNA for the CDR3: TGTGCCAGTAGTTCCTGGGACAGAAATGAAAAACTGTTTTTT.

J is TRBJ1-1 and V is TRBV9; a weak D match, TRBD1 (6 bases). The CDR3 sequence is 13 residues long. Germline values: CDR1 SGDLS, CDR2 YYNGEE. V was shortened by 4 bases and J by 6 bases, with 13 bases between the two germline ends. The chain's CDR3 is CASSMQGYAEAFF. The CDR3 nucleotides read TGTGCCAGCAGCATGCAGGGGTACGCTGAAGCTTTCTTT.

The gene calls are TRBV29-1 and TRBJ1-1; tentative D call: TRBD1 (5 bases). V gave up 4 bases and J gave up 4 bases, with 10 bases separating them. The CDR3 runs 12 residues. Germline CDR1 is SQVTM and CDR2 is ANQGSEA. CDR3 amino acids: CSVARTITEAFF. For the CDR3, the DNA is TGCAGCGTTGCTCGGACAATCACTGAAGCTTTCTTT.

V gene TRBV5-6 combines with J gene TRBJ2-1; 7 positions agree with TRBD1. The CDR3 contains 15 residues. With 0 bases clipped from V and 3 bases from J, the junction kept 3 bases outside the gene matches. Germline CDR1 reads SGHDT; CDR2 reads YYEEEE. CDR3 in DNA: TGTGCCAGCAGCTTGGGGGACAGCGACTACAATGAGCAGTTCTTC. This gives the protein CASSLGDSDYNEQFF. Using reference TRBV5-6 and TRBJ2-1 for the parts outside the CDR3, the full variable domain is DAGVTQSPTHLIKTRGQQVTLRCSPKSGHDTVSWYQQALGQGPQFIFQYYEEEERQRGNFPDRFSGHQFPNYSSELNVNALLLGDSALYLCASSLGDSDYNEQFFGPGTRLTVL.

The chain carries TRBV6-6 and TRBJ2-5, with 7 bases that match TRBD1. The CDR3 is 13 amino acids. Looked up from germline, CDR1 is MNHNY and CDR2 is SVGAGI (reference sequence). V lost 6 bases to trimming and J lost 1 base; unmatched junction nucleotides: 2. This CDR3 reads CASRGTAQETQYF. The CDR3 DNA follows: TGTGCCAGCAGGGGGACAGCCCAAGAGACCCAGTACTTC.

V usage is TRBV14 and J usage is TRBJ2-1, with 8 positions matching TRBD2. Germline V gives CDR1 SGHDN, CDR2 FVKESK. The CDR3 spans 16 residues. With 3 bases clipped from V and 3 bases from J, the junction kept 7 bases outside the gene matches. CDR3 residues: CASSQPGTRYYNEQFF. CDR3 nucleotide sequence: TGTGCCAGCAGCCAGCCCGGGACTAGGTACTACAATGAGCAGTTCTTC.

This clone has more than one count but fewer than ten. The chain is built from TRBV11-1 and TRBJ2-1; D is unclear. Germline V gene sequence: CDR1 SGHAT, CDR2 FQDESV (reference sequence). This CDR3 has 17 amino acids. Trimming cost V 0 bases and J 8 bases, with 20 bases left between them. The CDR3 sequence is CASSLALVLGRPHEQFF. In DNA form, the CDR3 reads TGTGCCAGCAGCTTAGCGTTGGTCCTGGGCAGGCCCCATGAGCAGTTCTTC.

The chain has TRBV5-8 and TRBJ2-7; TRBD1 might be the D (6 bases). Trimming removed 0 bases at V and 7 bases at J, with 14 bases between. CDR3 length equals 14 residues. In germline, CDR1 is SGHTS, CDR2 YDEGEE. CDR3 amino acids: CASSLAVLGGEQYV. CDR3 sequence (DNA): TGTGCCAGCAGCTTGGCCGTGTTAGGGGGAGAGCAGTACGTC.

The chain combines TRBV9 with TRBJ1-6; possible D gene TRBD1, 5 bases. V shed 4 bases and J shed 0 bases, with 11 bases lying between them. This CDR3 is built from 16 residues. Germline CDR1 and CDR2: SGDLS and YYNGEE. DNA for the CDR3: TGTGCCAGCAGCCCCCAGGGAATCTCCTATAATTCACCCCTCCACTTT. Amino acids: CASSPQGISYNSPLHF.

The chain has TRBV29-1 and TRBJ2-3; a weak D match, TRBD1 (5 bases). Germline V gene data show CDR1 as SQVTM and CDR2 as ANQGSEA. The CDR3 has 13 residues. V gave up 7 bases and J gave up 2 bases, with 13 bases separating them. The DNA of the CDR3 is TGCAGCGCCCAAGACAGTAACACAGATACGCAGTATTTT. Amino acid sequence: CSAQDSNTDTQYF.

The V call is TRBV30, the J call TRBJ1-4, with D unclear. This CDR3 is built from 12 residues. The germline gives CDR1 GTSNPN, CDR2 SVGIG (reference sequence). Trimming left V 0 bases short and J 7 bases short, with 6 bases between. The CDR3 sequence is CAWSVLFEKLFF. In nucleotides, the CDR3 is TGTGCCTGGAGTGTTTTATTTGAAAAACTGTTTTTT.